A selection of T cell receptor beta chains follows, all from one sample in a study of identical twins. TCRdb analysed the 5' RACE reads with MiXCR anew, one entry per CDR3 protein. The sample lists fewer than 500,000 distinct CDR3 sequences, more than 20% seen once, with roughly 3% in the top ten. The same data also contributed to another study, on T cells expressing NK-cell markers.

The sequencing input was CD4+ T cells sorted from blood. The source is a woman aged 18-30 years in good health. Both conserved end residues are trimmed from each CDR3.

J gene	V gene	CDR3 length	CDR3 protein
TRBJ2-7	TRBV6-6	11	ASRTLGSYEQY
TRBJ2-7	TRBV7-2	13	ASSLGLAGRAEQY
TRBJ2-1	TRBV18	14	ASSPAGGRTYNEQF
TRBJ1-5	TRBV7-8	10	ASSSGYQPQH
TRBJ2-7	TRBV5-1	12	ASSLGGDRDEQY
TRBJ2-5	TRBV7-9	12	ASSLQGGQETQY
TRBJ2-1	TRBV12-3/TRBV12-4	11	ASSLSDYNEQF
TRBJ2-1	TRBV11-2	14	ASSLGSLVAYNEQF
TRBJ2-1	TRBV19	14	ASRRMTSGTYNEQF
TRBJ2-1	TRBV5-6	14	ASSLWASGRPGFLF
TRBJ2-3	TRBV4-2	13	ASSPAGGWTDTQY
TRBJ2-3	TRBV27	15	ASSSRDYIGYTDTQY
TRBJ1-1	TRBV20-1	14	SARDGLETPNTEAF
TRBJ2-1	TRBV3-1	15	ASSQGLRASSYNEQF